This T cell receptor (beta chain) originates from a study of spatial heterogeneity in lung cancer. Study observations and caveats: The number of expanded tumor alpha and beta chains correlated with mutation number.

The CDR3 extends over 15 amino acids. CDR1 is MNHEY and CDR2 is SMNVEV in the germline V gene (reference sequence). The V and J ends lost 7 bases and 5 bases, in that order; junction bases with no gene match: 5. Time point in this sample: sample taken at primary tumor resection. This clonotype has more than one count but fewer than ten. The antigen remains undetermined. Using its own MiXCR run on the 5' RACE reads, TCRdb lists one record per CDR3 protein. The data show around 20,000 distinct CDR3 sequences, less than 8% seen once. The sequencing here drew on lung tumor tissue, taken at surgery. This clonotype was sampled from a male donor with early-stage non-small cell lung cancer. The chain is built from TRBV27 and TRBJ2-2, with TRBD2 matching 12 bases. The DNA for the CDR3 is TGTGCCAGCACTTGGACTAGCGGGGCGACCGGGGAGCTGTTTTTT. Translating gives CASTWTSGATGELFF.